This TCR beta chain was identified during a study of cytomegalovirus exposure and HLA in healthy donors. General study findings and limits: The authors later found HLA-associated TCR beta chains more clonally expanded than equally common others. A few of the chains that were CMV-associated were confirmed in vitro to be specific for CMV antigens. When analyzed later, a missense DCLRE1C variant was found to be linked to TCR beta V- and J-gene trimming.

Concerning this clone: Its specificity is not known.

The V gene end was trimmed by 0 bases and the J gene end by 3 bases; junction bases not matched to a gene: 1. The CDR3 consists of 15 residues. Per the germline V gene, CDR1 is MGHRA and CDR2 is YSYEKL. PCR was performed using 60 Vbeta and 13 Jbeta primers. Method: immunoSEQ multiplex PCR; TCRdb's copy keeps in-frame clones and lacks some. Found here are under 40,000 clones, about four fifths of them singletons; the top ten hold about a tenth. The chain employs TRBV4-1 and TRBJ2-7; TRBD2 matches at 11 bases. Sequenced material: PBMCs. The TCR originated in a woman in her forties in good health and CMV-seronegative. CDR3: CASSQELAGVYEQYV. The CDR3 DNA sequence: TGCGCCAGCAGCCAAGAACTAGCGGGGGTCTACGAGCAGTACGTC.